This T cell receptor beta chain was recovered during a study of T cells in Graves' hyperthyroidism and ophthalmopathy. Study background: Peripheral blood was drawn at first diagnosis, prior to all treatment.

Thyroid ultrasound and orbital computed tomography, with clinical symptoms and serum thyroxine and TRAb, informed diagnoses. V lost 5 bases and J lost 7, with 14 bases in between. The CDR3 has 13 residues. Germline V lookup: CDR1 SGHVS, CDR2 FNYEAQ. Only a few counts were recorded for this clonotype. RNA transcripts served as the template for amplifying TCR beta CDR3 regions. The study used the HTBI primer set for a first-round RT-PCR of the TCR CDR3. TCRdb used MiXCR to reprocess the multiplex PCR reads, holding one entry per CDR3 protein. The repertoire holds about half a million distinct CDR3 sequences, with 20% as singletons.

The V gene is TRBV7-6, the J gene TRBJ1-2; no reliable D call. The origin of this receptor is a man in his forties or fifties with Graves' ophthalmopathy. The specimen sequenced was blood. The chain's CDR3 is CASSLLGWVGYTF. CDR3 sequence (DNA): TGTGCCAGCAGCCTCCTCGGATGGGTTGGCTACACCTTC.